These T cell receptor beta chains were read from a single sample in a study of OX40 agonist ivuxolimab in advanced cancers. The assay was immunoSEQ multiplex PCR, and TCRdb's table has in-frame clones only and misses some. The sample holds some 14,000 clones, more than 65% seen once. Specimen: CD4+ or CD8+ T cells sorted from blood, collected in a trial of the OX40 agonist ivuxolimab. These receptors originate from an adult with an advanced solid tumor such as melanoma, head and neck, liver or kidney cancer. The conserved cysteine and the conserved F or W are not part of the CDR3 here. The order of the fields is V gene, J gene, CDR3 protein.

TRBV2	TRBJ2-5	ASSPRTGGGETQY
TRBV5-8	TRBJ2-1	ASSATLTGEQF
TRBV6-7	TRBJ1-1	ASRYYQGRITEAF
TRBV27	TRBJ2-1	ASSQTSNEQF
TRBV28	TRBJ2-7	ASNDDQLVHEQY
TRBV5-6	TRBJ2-7	ASSLGQGAYEQY
TRBV19	TRBJ2-1	ASSGEASGRFYNEQF
TRBV27	TRBJ2-7	ASSLSAGGGHEQY
TRBV6-1	TRBJ1-1	ASSVAWDTEAF
TRBV19	TRBJ2-7	ASSIRLAGLYEQY
TRBV6-1	TRBJ2-1	ASSELDRDVHNEQF
TRBV19	TRBJ2-1	ASSIGTSETYNEQF
TRBV7-8	TRBJ2-1	ASSQGQAVINEQF
TRBV6-1	TRBJ2-3	ASSEAGSISTDTQY
TRBV9	TRBJ1-2	ASTVAAGADEGYT
TRBV7-9	TRBJ2-5	ASSNTANQETQY
TRBV6-5	TRBJ2-1	ASSPTGSSYNEQF
TRBV11-2	TRBJ2-7	ASSLELGEYEQY
TRBV28	TRBJ2-5	ASRPTGRGTYFETQY
TRBV5-1	TRBJ2-3	ASSRGLAGVDSTDTQY
TRBV27	TRBJ2-2	ASRPIGPGELF
TRBV4-1	TRBJ2-7	ASSQERPYEQY
TRBV4-1	TRBJ2-1	ASSSYRGRDPAYNEQF
TRBV10-1	TRBJ2-1	ASSRLPGNEQF
TRBV7-8	TRBJ2-1	ASSLGGGEPF
TRBV19	TRBJ1-1	ASSIGFTEAF
TRBV10-2	TRBJ2-7	ASSESGLAYEQY
TRBV4-1	TRBJ2-3	ASSLGAGTDTQY
TRBV7-3	TRBJ2-7	ASSVRLASSYEQY
TRBV10-2	TRBJ1-1	ASSVDLNTEAF
TRBV13	TRBJ2-1	ASSATIRNEQF
TRBV5-8	TRBJ2-5	ASRFGLQETQY
TRBV4-1	TRBJ2-7	ASSPTDGEQY
TRBV15	TRBJ1-2	ATRLPAAPNYGYT
TRBV25-1	TRBJ2-1	ASSEYLSGSHEQF
TRBV10-1	TRBJ2-1	ASSDSRSGYNEQF
TRBV5-6	TRBJ2-7	ASSSRQRAYEQY
TRBV7-6	TRBJ2-1	ASSKGGGLYNEQF
TRBV6-5	TRBJ2-3	ASTTGSYTDTQY
TRBV11-2	TRBJ2-7	ASSLVAGGDPYEQY